This entry lists 14 T cell receptor beta chains sequenced from one sample in a study of blood T cell repertoires in COVID-19. TCRdb keeps only in-frame clones here, not all; method: immunoSEQ multiplex PCR. The profile shows fewer than 500,000 clones, 75% to 90% of them singletons. The sequencing input was peripheral blood. The origin of the receptors is a woman aged 25 to 39 with active or convalescent COVID-19.

The CDR3 DNA reads TGTGCCAGCTGGACCCCGGGGGATCTTAATTCACCCCTCCACTTT. Protein: CASWTPGDLNSPLHF. This chain links TRBV19 with TRBJ1-6; D might be TRBD1 (5 bases). The CDR3 consists of 15 residues. The germline V gene has CDR1 LNHDA and CDR2 SQIVND (reference sequence). The V end lost 9 bases, the J end lost 6 bases, and 18 bases lay between the germline ends.

This sequence joins TRBV2 and TRBJ2-5, with TRBD1 as a possible D gene (6 bases). Trimming removed 9 bases at V and 2 bases at J, with 16 bases between. The CDR3 has 14 residues. From germline, CDR1 is SNHLY and CDR2 FYNNEI. CDR3: CARGPRDNQETQYF. The DNA for the CDR3 is TGTGCCAGGGGTCCCCGGGACAATCAAGAGACCCAGTACTTC.

The chain carries TRBV6-5 and TRBJ1-1; TRBD1 aligns across 10 bases. The CDR3 contains 15 residues. In germline, CDR1 is MNHEY, CDR2 SVGAGI. With 6 bases clipped from V and 1 base from J, the junction kept 5 bases outside the gene matches. In nucleotides, the CDR3 is TGTGCCAGCAGGAGGGACAGGGGCGGGAACACTGAAGCTTTCTTT. Amino acids: CASRRDRGGNTEAFF.

This chain joins TRBV12-3 or TRBV12-4 and TRBJ2-7; 8 bases are shared with TRBD2. V lost 6 bases to trimming and J lost 9 bases; unmatched junction nucleotides: 4. This CDR3 is built from 11 residues. CDR3 protein: CASSPGGPQYF. DNA for the CDR3: TGTGCCAGCAGCCCGGGGGGGCCGCAGTACTTC.

The V and J genes are TRBV7-9 and TRBJ2-1, with D maybe TRBD2 (5 bases). The V end lost 1 base, the J end lost 8 bases, and 15 bases lay between the germline ends. Germline values: CDR1 SEHNR, CDR2 FQNEAQ (reference sequence). This CDR3 contains 15 residues. CDR3 bases: TGTGCCAGCAGCTTAGTTCTTTCGGGGTTTGATGAGCAGTTCTTC. Translating it yields CASSLVLSGFDEQFF.

The rearrangement uses TRBV3-1 (or the pseudogene TRBV3-2) and TRBJ1-2; TRBD1 matches at 8 bases. The trim removed 4 bases at V and 3 bases at J, leaving 4 bases unmatched. Germline values: CDR1 LGHDT, CDR2 YNNKEL (reference sequence). The CDR3 runs to 14 residues. CDR3 loop: CASSPGTGYYGYTF. The CDR3 DNA is TGTGCCAGCAGCCCCGGGACAGGCTACTATGGCTACACCTTC.

The J gene is TRBJ1-2, the V gene TRBV29-1; D remains unclear. V lost 6 bases, J lost 3 bases, and 17 bases lay in between. Germline CDR1 SQVTM, CDR2 ANQGSEA. The CDR3 has 14 residues. CDR3 protein: CSVLYGLNDYGYTF. CDR3 DNA: TGCAGCGTCCTGTATGGCCTTAACGACTATGGCTACACCTTC.

In its sample, this clone was seen once. This rearrangement joins TRBV30 to TRBJ2-1; D is undetermined. Trimming pared 2 bases from V and 7 bases from J, leaving 9 bases between. The germline gives CDR1 GTSNPN, CDR2 SVGIG (reference sequence). This CDR3 comprises 12 residues. The CDR3 DNA reads TGTGCCTGGAGTAGTCGCGGTAATGAGCAGTTCTTC. Translated: CAWSSRGNEQFF.

V usage is TRBV5-1 and J usage is TRBJ2-1; 13 positions match TRBD2. The CDR3 length is 18 residues. Trimming at V came to 0 bases and at J to 6 bases, leaving 9 bases not matched to a gene. The germline gives CDR1 SGHRS, CDR2 YFSETQ. The CDR3: CASSLGGTSGTSVNEQFF. CDR3 nucleotide sequence: TGCGCCAGCAGCTTGGGGGGGACTAGCGGGACCTCGGTCAATGAGCAGTTCTTC. The full variable domain, with the rest looked up from reference TRBV5-1 and TRBJ2-1, is KAGVTQTPRYLIKTRGQQVTLSCSPISGHRSVSWYQQTPGQGLQFLFEYFSETQRNKGNFPGRFSGRQFSNSRSEMNVSTLELGDSALYLCASSLGGTSGTSVNEQFFGPGTRLTVL.

The genes are TRBV7-9 and TRBJ2-1, with TRBD1 matching 12 bases. The J segment lost 6 bases and the V segment lost 7 bases, leaving 7 bases of the junction unmatched. The CDR3 contains 15 residues. Germline CDR1 reads SEHNR; CDR2 reads FQNEAQ (reference sequence). The CDR3 coding sequence is TGTGCCAGCACCCCGGGACAGGGGGCACGCAATGAGCAGTTCTTC. Translated: CASTPGQGARNEQFF.

The CDR3 region is CASSFVGGLSTEAFF. The CDR3 bases are TGCGCCAGCAGCTTCGTAGGGGGCCTGAGCACTGAAGCTTTCTTT. V gene TRBV5-1 combines with J gene TRBJ1-1; TRBD1 aligns across 7 bases. Germline V lookup: CDR1 SGHRS, CDR2 YFSETQ. The CDR3 spans 15 residues. V lost 2 bases, J lost 4 bases, and 8 bases stayed unmatched.

This clone was detected only once. The V and J genes are TRBV29-1 and TRBJ2-7; 7 bases map to TRBD2. The V segment lost 0 bases and the J segment 7 bases; nucleotides outside the gene matches: 15. Looked up from germline, CDR1 is SQVTM and CDR2 is ANQGSEA. This CDR3 has 16 residues. CDR3 sequence (DNA): TGCAGCGTTGAAGATCGGGGCGGTTCTACCGGGGGGGAGCAGTACTTC. This codes for CSVEDRGGSTGGEQYF.

The chain uses TRBV3-1 (or the pseudogene TRBV3-2) and TRBJ2-2; possibly TRBD2 for D (6 bases). Germline V CDR1 and CDR2: LGHDT, YNNKEL (reference sequence). Between the trimmed V and J ends, which lost 0 bases and 7 bases, there was a span of 9 bases. There are 14 residues in the CDR3. CDR3 DNA: TGTGCCAGCAGCCAAGAACTAGCAGGCGGGGAGCTGTTTTTT. Protein sequence: CASSQELAGGELFF.

The chain uses TRBV7-9 and TRBJ2-5; the match to TRBD2 covers 9 bases. The CDR3 runs 16 residues. J was trimmed by 1 base and V by 2 bases; bases with no gene match: 5. CDR1 is SEHNR, CDR2 FQNEAQ, per germline (reference sequence). This CDR3 reads CASSLWLAGLQETQYF. DNA for the CDR3: TGTGCCAGCAGCTTATGGCTAGCGGGGCTCCAAGAGACCCAGTACTTC. The whole variable domain, remainder taken from reference TRBV7-9 and TRBJ2-5, is DTGVSQNPRHKITKRGQNVTFRCDPISEHNRLYWYRQTLGQGPEFLTYFQNEAQLEKSRLLSDRFSAERPKGSFSTLEIQRTEQGDSAMYLCASSLWLAGLQETQYFGPGTRLLVL.